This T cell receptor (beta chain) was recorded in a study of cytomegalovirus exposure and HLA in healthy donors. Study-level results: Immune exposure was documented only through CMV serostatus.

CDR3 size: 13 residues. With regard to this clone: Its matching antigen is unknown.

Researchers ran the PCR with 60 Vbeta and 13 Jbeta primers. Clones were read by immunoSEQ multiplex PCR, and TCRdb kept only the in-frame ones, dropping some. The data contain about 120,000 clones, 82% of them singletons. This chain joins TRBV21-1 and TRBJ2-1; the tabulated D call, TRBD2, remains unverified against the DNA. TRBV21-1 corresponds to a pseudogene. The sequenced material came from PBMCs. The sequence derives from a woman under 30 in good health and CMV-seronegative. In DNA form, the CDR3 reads TGTGCCAGCAGCCCCGGCCTGGGAGATGAGCAGTTCTTC. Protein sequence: CASSPGLGDEQFF.